The source of this T cell receptor beta chain is a study of HIV-infected children after antiretroviral therapy interruption (dated by TCRdb to about 2019). Regarding the complete study: The study included eight children, four on planned treatment interruption and four on continuous treatment, and all eight had a CD4+ count above 500 and a viral load below 50 copies/ml. Most participating children had recorded exposure to EBV and CMV. For the interruption arm, samples were taken at week 0, at week 12, at the end of interruption (week 24 or 48), and roughly 3 years after the study ended. Continuous-treatment samples were analyzed from corresponding weeks 0, 48 and 150. TCR repertoires were compared between children on planned treatment interruption and children on continuous antiretroviral treatment, alongside thymic output measurements. Median age was approximately 9.5 years in the interruption group and 8 years in the continuous treatment group. What the work shows at the level of the full study, not this receptor alone: The small number of patients is a limitation, and caution is needed when interpreting the data. For naive CD4+ repertoires of PTI patients, CDR3 sharing between time points dropped once interruption began, while many sequences were shared between the end of interruption and 3 years later. The naive CD4+ Gini coefficient rose by the end of treatment interruption, suggesting clonal expansion, and returned to baseline by 3 years. Sorted CD45RA+ naive cells might include minor non-naive CD45RA+ populations such as EMRA or stem memory cells.

This clonotype has at least ten counts. Its antigen is currently not known. The sample holds no much larger clone one base away, and base qualities are not on file. This specimen's treatment or condition label, interpreted: PENTA 11 planned treatment interruption arm or continuous ART arm. The participants were children from the United Kingdom between 2 and 15 years old who had been on ART with at least three drugs for 24 weeks or longer. Cryopreserved PBMCs containing at least 5 million viable cells were required, and four candidate patients were excluded because of low viable PBMC yield. Naive CD4+ CD45RA+ CD45RO- T cells were FACS-sorted from thawed PBMCs on a FACSAria III cell sorter. Sorted cells were fixed, and RNA was extracted using the RNeasy FFPE kit followed by the RNeasy Micro kit. The CDR3 goes from the cysteine to the phenylalanine over 13 residues. Solely the CDR3 DNA is kept, with 39 bases framed from the first base. The germline V gene supplies CDR1 SGHRS and CDR2 YFSETQ. V gives up 2 bases and J gives up 4 bases, and the segment between their germline ends measures 7 bases.

Receptor libraries were prepared by 3' RACE. To correct PCR amplification bias, TCR libraries were generated from RNA with a 3' RACE protocol that used unique molecular identifiers. Amplicon libraries were pooled in groups of up to 12 and sequenced on an Illumina MiSeq using v2 2x250 paired-end chemistry. In the original analysis: Reads were processed with Decombinator for assignment of V and J genes and CDR3, and barcode-based correction of errors and PCR bias was applied. Repertoires were subsampled to equal depth before Gini coefficients were calculated with the R ineq package. CDR3 similarity was assessed with GLIPH, Hamming distance and a shared triplet metric. TCRdb applied fastp at Q25 and MiXCR to the public reads, then kept only in-frame beta chains. Rows merge per CDR3 protein into single entries with the most common DNA and genes. TCRdb's processing, not the authors', yielded these V and J calls. Present in this sample are 40,000 to 55,000 distinct CDR3 sequences, roughly 4% of which were seen just once. The top ten clones comprise almost 0.7% of the sample.

The sample consisted of CD45RA+ CD4+ T cells from PBMCs, pooled from several time points, taken from a donor given antiretroviral therapy, either interrupted or continuous. The cell subset or site label of this sample denotes: naive CD4+ CD45RA+ CD45RO- T cells. This receptor was obtained from a pool of human donors with HIV. Rearrangement joined TRBV5-1 to TRBJ1-5; no D gene can be assigned with confidence. The nucleotides are TGCGCCAGCAGCTTAGAGACGAATCAGCCCCAGCATTTT. This translates into CASSLETNQPQHF.